The clone carrying this T cell receptor (beta chain) was picked up a small number of times. No antigen is known for it. This sample is part of a study of blood T cells in healthy people across ages. The study, taken as a whole, reports: Versus aged donors, long-lived donors had higher diversity and more naive CD4+ cells.

Trimming cost V 3 bases and J 1 base, with 9 bases left between them. The CDR3 runs to 13 residues. Germline-derived CDR1 and CDR2 are DFQATT and SNEGSKA (reference sequence). The second PCR ran about 6 to 11 cycles with a sample-barcoded 5' primer and J-beta primers. TCRdb re-analysed the 5' RACE reads in MiXCR, keeping a single row per CDR3 protein. The repertoire includes more than 450,000 distinct CDR3 sequences, around a quarter of them detected once, and about 3.9% sits in the top ten. A further study also used this sample, focusing on T cells of mothers and their children. From that paper: Donation came from a few healthy Caucasian mothers together with their six children. Versus unrelated pairs, overlap was slightly higher in related mother-child pairs, without reaching significance.

The sequenced material came from blood. The V and J genes are TRBV20-1 and TRBJ1-1; D remains ambiguous. The clonotype comes from a boy aged 2-15 years in good health. CDR3 residues: CSARGHTNTEAFF. In DNA, the CDR3 is TGCAGTGCTAGGGGTCATACGAACACTGAAGCTTTCTTT.